The text below deals with one TCR beta chain. What antigen it recognizes has not been identified. Base qualities are missing; no much larger clone stands one base away. This sample is drawn from a study of blood T cells in healthy people across ages (dated by TCRdb to 2014 to 2015). For context, the study as a whole: In model experiments, template switching captured roughly one uniquely barcoded TCR beta cDNA molecule for every two T cells. To track age-related changes in TCR beta repertoire diversity, the study relied on deep sequencing normalized with unique cDNA molecular identifiers. The donors were divided into four age groups: young (average around 16 years), middle-aged (approximately 41), aged (62) and long-lived (around 87). To avoid experimental bias, donors of different ages were distributed randomly across sequencing lanes. Using the same blood draw, the study looked at two additional independent replicas of 1 million unique cDNA reads for two donors, one aged 18 to 30 and the other aged 80 or older.

Donors were around 37 systemically healthy Caucasian individuals from Russia aged roughly 6 to 90 years. Around 10 milliliters of peripheral blood were collected from each donor into EDTA-treated Vacutainer tubes. Ficoll-Paque density-gradient centrifugation was used to isolate PBMCs, with at least 6.5 million obtained per sample. Trizol reagent was used to extract total RNA from the PBMCs, yielding at least 5 micrograms per sample. For every donor, flow cytometry on a PBMC aliquot measured the percentage of naive CD45RAhigh/CD27high T cells. Receptor libraries were prepared by 5' RACE. A second PCR of roughly 7 to 11 cycles was performed with a sample-barcoded 5' primer and a J-beta primer mix. A unique molecular identifier was introduced onto each TCR beta cDNA molecule by a template-switch 5' adaptor carrying 12 random nucleotides. At least 2.5 million CDR3-containing paired-end reads were obtained from each sample. The Mint cDNA synthesis kit, primed by a TRBC-specific oligonucleotide, was used to synthesize first-strand cDNA from all RNA. All cDNA was treated with uracil-DNA glycosylase and then went through a first 18-cycle PCR with the universal primers M1SS and BC2_uni_R. As for how the authors treated the data: Each sample was normalized by randomly selecting 1 million high-quality reads, each carrying a distinct molecular identifier. Reads with shared molecular identifiers were discarded instead of being binned into consensus sequences. MiTCR, with a Q25 quality threshold and the strictest error-elimination algorithm, was used for CDR3 identification, clonotype clustering and error correction. A nonparametric unseen species model with Euler transformation was used to estimate a lower bound on total TCR beta diversity. TCRdb trimmed public reads at Q25 via fastp, called clones via MiXCR and kept in-frame beta chains. Entries are consolidated by CDR3 protein sequence, retaining the most common genes and DNA. None of the V and J calls come from the authors' own analysis; TCRdb made them. The sample includes roughly 1.9 million distinct CDR3 sequences, with 39% observed a single time. 23% of the sample is in the top ten clones.

Here is what the overall study found, with its caveats: Total diversity estimates from one million sequenced T cells were considered lower bounds and underestimates. The percentage of naive T cells measured by flow cytometry correlated strongly with observed TCR beta diversity. Bulk unsorted PBMC profiling prevented conclusive comparison of naive and antigen-experienced compartments. Compared with the aged group, more naive CD4+ T cells, fewer expanded clones and increased TCR diversity were shown by the long-lived group, suggesting age selection. Observed TCR beta diversity per million T cells fell roughly linearly with age, and a significant reduction was already apparent by age approximately 41. Because donor CMV infection status was unknown, age-related changes in expanded clonotypes were potentially confounded.

The TCR originated in a human donor in good health. The sequencing input was blood.

The encoded CDR3 is CASSFSTERGTYEQYF. The DNA reads TGTGCCAGCAGTTTCTCAACGGAGCGGGGGACCTACGAGCAGTACTTC. The rearranged chain carries TRBV6-2 or TRBV6-3 and TRBJ2-7; 8 central nucleotides agree with TRBD2. V ends up 4 bases short and J 2 bases short, with an unmatched junction base count of 10. The CDR3 numbers 16 residues from cysteine through phenylalanine. Kept here is only the CDR3 DNA, which spans 48 bases and is read in frame from base 1. CDR1 and CDR2 are drawn from the germline V gene: MNHEY, SVGEGT.